This T cell receptor beta chain is drawn from a study of blood T cell repertoires in COVID-19. Study overall: PBMCs, B-cell-depleted T cells, or T cells were the source of the cDNA or gDNA that made up the material.

Participants spanned ages roughly 18 to 90 years and resided in fewer than 30 US areas. Sequencing used immunoSEQ multiplex PCR; TCRdb keeps in-frame clones, though not all of them. The sample records some 200,000 clones, around 86% being singletons. CDR1 SNHLY and CDR2 FYNNEI come from the germline V gene. CDR3 length: 15 amino acids. With V trimmed by 2 bases and J by 9 bases, 3 bases remained unmatched. Sequenced material: PBMCs or T cells enriched from blood (not recorded which). The rearrangement links TRBV2 to TRBJ1-6; 11 bases are a match to TRBD1. This clonotype was sampled from a woman in her forties or fifties with acute COVID-19. For the CDR3, the DNA is TGTGCCAGCAGTGAAAGGGGACAGGGGGGTTCACCCCTCCACTTT. Its protein product is CASSERGQGGSPLHF.